This T cell receptor (beta chain) came from a study of beta chain features in type 1 diabetes. Study context: There were approximately 100,000,000 sorted cells examined across all samples.

Study results and limitations: Here, the possible influence of HLA type (on TCRB rearrangement) remained unresolved. A closer apparent resemblance between naive, central memory and Treg TCRB repertoires was seen in patients than in healthy donors.

The entirety of the isolated RNA underwent reverse transcription, so expressed TCRB transcripts were sequenced. Libraries were prepared by immunoSEQ multiplex PCR; TCRdb keeps only in-frame clonotypes and omits some of them. Of hundreds of thousands of clones detected, roughly 16% appear once; the ten largest clones hold about 0.086%. The CDR3 totals 14 residues. V lost 0 bases and J 5 bases, leaving 10 bases between the germline ends. As concerns this clone: Its specificity is unknown.

The sequenced sample was naive CD4+ T cells from blood. The J gene is TRBJ2-5, the V gene TRBV23-1; D may be TRBD1 (5 bases). TRBV23-1 is an ORF, and what it does is uncertain. The sequence came from a man aged 18 to 29 in good health. The CDR3 nucleotides read TGCGCCAGCAGTCAATCGAGACAGAGGGAGACCCAGTACTTC. This encodes CASSQSRQRETQYF.